These T cell receptor beta chains were read from a single sample in a study of T cell repertoires in cytomegalovirus infection. Which antigens these TCRs recognize remains unknown. One entry per CDR3 protein, called by TCRdb with MiXCR from the reads. This table has hundreds of thousands of distinct CDR3 sequences, 42% appearing once. The sequencing used cultured PBMCs, collected from culture after CMV antigen stimulation. The receptors come from a human donor in good health (CMV status not recorded). Some clones in this sample may be carry-over from other donors' samples. Each CDR3 is given with its conserved first and last residue. Each record gives: D gene, V gene, clone size, J gene, CDR3 protein, CDR3 DNA. D genes are given only for firm matches. Only part of the rows carry a size: once, few, many, or a class if the clone is expanded.

.	TRBV7-2	.	TRBJ1-3	CASSLVPSLSGTTIYF	TGTGCCAGCAGCTTAGTTCCCAGCCTCTCTGGAACCACCATATATTTT
.	TRBV19	few	TRBJ2-5	CASGAETQYF	TGTGCCAGTGGGGCAGAGACCCAGTACTTC
TRBD1	TRBV28	.	TRBJ2-7	CASRTQTGSYEQYF	TGTGCCAGCAGGACTCAGACAGGGTCCTACGAGCAGTACTTC
.	TRBV30	.	TRBJ1-2	CAWAQGVNGYTF	TGTGCCTGGGCACAGGGTGTTAATGGCTACACCTTC
TRBD2	TRBV3-1	.	TRBJ2-7	CASSPKPLSTSGAYEQYF	TGTGCCAGCAGCCCGAAACCCTTGTCGACTAGCGGGGCCTACGAGCAGTACTTC
.	TRBV18	.	TRBJ2-2	CASSRLQGTGELFF	TGTGCCAGCTCACGACTCCAGGGGACCGGGGAGCTGTTTTTT
TRBD1	TRBV12-3/TRBV12-4	many	TRBJ1-2	CASTLGTGHNYGYTF	TGTGCCAGCACCCTTGGGACAGGGCATAACTATGGCTACACCTTC
.	TRBV7-2	many	TRBJ2-3	CASSLDLARSTDTQYF	TGTGCCAGCAGCTTAGACCTAGCCCGAAGCACAGATACGCAGTATTTT
.	TRBV27	.	TRBJ1-3	CASSPGQAYSGNTIYF	TGTGCCAGCAGCCCTGGGCAGGCCTACTCTGGAAACACCATATATTTT
TRBD1	TRBV4-3	.	TRBJ1-1	CASSQGQLSNTEAFF	TGCGCCAGCAGCCAGGGACAGCTGTCGAACACTGAAGCTTTCTTT
TRBD2	TRBV27	.	TRBJ2-3	CASSYGLAVSTDTQYF	TGTGCCAGCAGCTATGGACTAGCGGTTAGCACAGATACGCAGTATTTT
TRBD1	TRBV7-6	few	TRBJ1-3	CASSFEGWTGGNTIYF	TGTGCCAGCAGCTTTGAGGGGTGGACAGGCGGAAACACCATATATTTT
TRBD2	TRBV4-2	once	TRBJ2-2	CASSQRGGALGELFF	TGTGCCAGCAGCCAAAGGGGAGGGGCGTTGGGGGAGCTGTTTTTT
.	TRBV7-9	.	TRBJ2-3	CAGQTSGRDTQYF	TGTGCCGGGCAAACCTCAGGGCGAGATACGCAGTATTTT
TRBD1	TRBV4-2	few	TRBJ1-2	CASSQGGQGNRYGYTF	TGTGCCAGCAGCCAAGGTGGACAGGGGAATCGCTATGGCTACACCTTC
.	TRBV12-3/TRBV12-4	.	TRBJ1-6	CASGGGYGSPLHF	TGTGCCAGTGGGGGGGGATATGGGTCACCCCTCCACTTT
.	TRBV12-3/TRBV12-4	.	TRBJ2-4	CASSYVTGGNIQYF	TGTGCCAGCAGTTATGTTACAGGCGGAAACATTCAGTACTTC
.	TRBV6-2/TRBV6-3	few	TRBJ2-7	CATQSRSRGTYEQYF	TGTGCCACCCAGAGCCGGAGTCGGGGGACCTACGAGCAGTACTTC
.	TRBV7-6	few	TRBJ2-7	CASGPTTSYEQYF	TGTGCCAGCGGACCAACTACTAGCTACGAGCAGTACTTC
.	TRBV7-6	few	TRBJ2-5	CASSLLWAAEGETQYF	TGTGCCAGCAGCTTATTGTGGGCCGCCGAGGGAGAGACCCAGTACTTC
.	TRBV11-2	few	TRBJ1-1	CASSPNRVTEAFF	TGTGCCAGCAGCCCAAACAGGGTCACTGAAGCTTTCTTT
.	TRBV6-5	.	TRBJ1-5	CASSNGRGQPQHF	TGTGCCAGCAGCAACGGGCGGGGCCAGCCCCAGCATTTT
TRBD1	TRBV6-2/TRBV6-3	.	TRBJ2-5	CASSLRGDRGSETQYF	TGTGCCAGCAGTCTCCGAGGGGACAGGGGATCCGAGACCCAGTACTTC
TRBD2	TRBV7-2	.	TRBJ2-7	CASSFIAGAYEQYF	TGTGCCAGCAGCTTCATAGCGGGGGCCTACGAGCAGTACTTC
.	TRBV10-3	.	TRBJ1-4	CAISESPEKLFF	TGTGCCATCAGTGAGTCCCCTGAAAAACTGTTTTTT
.	TRBV5-4	.	TRBJ1-2	CASSLNGREFTYGYTF	TGTGCCAGCAGCTTGAACGGCCGAGAGTTTACCTATGGCTACACCTTC
.	TRBV5-1	.	TRBJ2-1	CASSLADSSYNEQFF	TGTGCCAGCAGCTTAGCGGACAGCTCCTACAATGAGCAGTTCTTC
.	TRBV7-6	.	TRBJ2-3	CASSPDRTGTPDTQYF	TGTGCCAGCAGCCCCGATAGAACAGGGACCCCAGATACGCAGTATTTT
.	TRBV5-1	.	TRBJ2-7	CASSFNLGLDSYEQYF	TGCGCCAGCAGCTTTAACCTAGGGTTGGATAGTTACGAGCAGTACTTC
.	TRBV12-3/TRBV12-4	.	TRBJ2-5	CASSWAATEGTQYF	TGTGCCAGCAGTTGGGCAGCAACCGAAGGGACCCAGTACTTC
TRBD1	TRBV7-2	.	TRBJ2-7	CASSLGGTGDEQYF	TGTGCCAGCAGCTTAGGGGGGACAGGGGACGAGCAGTACTTC
.	TRBV7-2	many	TRBJ1-3	CASSLGRGSSGNTIYF	TGTGCCAGCAGCTTAGGGCGCGGGAGCTCTGGAAACACCATATATTTT
TRBD2	TRBV27	.	TRBJ2-7	CASRRGGGSSYEQYF	TGTGCCAGCCGACGGGGCGGCGGGAGCTCCTACGAGCAGTACTTC
.	TRBV7-6	.	TRBJ1-1	CASSRYFDTEAFF	TGTGCCAGCAGCCGATACTTCGACACTGAAGCTTTCTTT
TRBD2	TRBV19	.	TRBJ2-1	CASSSRLGLAGTYNEQFF	TGTGCCAGTAGTAGTCGCCTCGGACTAGCGGGGACCTACAATGAGCAGTTCTTC
.	TRBV2	.	TRBJ2-2	CASIGGPRGNTGELFF	TGTGCCAGCATAGGTGGCCCTAGGGGGAACACCGGGGAGCTGTTTTTT
.	TRBV6-2/TRBV6-3	once	TRBJ2-3	CASSYTQDTDTQYF	TGTGCCAGCAGTTACACACAGGACACAGATACGCAGTATTTT
.	TRBV4-1	.	TRBJ2-1	CASSLSVDEQFF	TGCGCCAGCAGCCTTAGCGTCGATGAGCAGTTCTTC
.	TRBV6-5	.	TRBJ1-1	CASSYGKGRVTEAFF	TGTGCCAGCAGTTACGGGAAGGGTCGGGTCACTGAAGCTTTCTTT
.	TRBV12-3/TRBV12-4	few	TRBJ1-2	CASSDHKNYGYTF	TGTGCCAGCAGTGATCACAAGAACTATGGCTACACCTTC
.	TRBV4-1	few	TRBJ1-1	CASSQVQNTEAFF	TGCGCCAGCAGCCAAGTCCAGAACACTGAAGCTTTCTTT
TRBD1	TRBV6-8	.	TRBJ2-5	CASDRGETQYF	TGTGCCAGCGACAGGGGAGAGACCCAGTACTTC
TRBD2	TRBV27	.	TRBJ2-3	CASRIGLAGGPGGDTQYF	TGTGCCAGCAGAATCGGACTAGCGGGAGGGCCAGGCGGAGATACGCAGTATTTT
.	TRBV12-3/TRBV12-4	.	TRBJ1-2	CASSFGGLMIGYTF	TGTGCCAGCAGTTTTGGGGGGCTCATGATTGGCTACACCTTC
.	TRBV14	few	TRBJ2-1	CASSLRLEQFF	TGTGCCAGCAGCCTAAGACTCGAGCAGTTCTTC
.	TRBV7-2	.	TRBJ1-2	CASSSRLRGSGYTF	TGTGCCAGCAGCTCCAGGCTCAGGGGCTCCGGCTACACCTTC
.	TRBV20-1	few	TRBJ2-1	CSARDLGTPRRSSYNEQFF	TGCAGTGCTAGAGATTTAGGGACTCCACGCCGGAGCTCCTACAATGAGCAGTTCTTC
.	TRBV27	.	TRBJ1-4	CASSTGGREKLFF	TGTGCCAGCAGTACGGGAGGACGGGAAAAACTGTTTTTT
TRBD1	TRBV24-1	many	TRBJ2-2	CATSDHGRQGPNTGELFF	TGTGCCACCAGTGATCACGGTCGACAGGGTCCGAACACCGGGGAGCTGTTTTTT
TRBD2	TRBV20-1	.	TRBJ2-5	CSALGPGGLQETQYF	TGCAGTGCCCTAGGGCCGGGGGGGTTACAAGAGACCCAGTACTTC
.	TRBV7-8	.	TRBJ1-1	CASSLVRLGFSRDTEAFF	TGTGCCAGCAGCTTAGTTCGTTTGGGGTTTAGTAGGGACACTGAAGCTTTCTTT
.	TRBV12-5	.	TRBJ2-1	CASGPPDSYNEQFF	TGTGCTAGTGGTCCCCCGGACAGCTACAATGAGCAGTTCTTC
TRBD2	TRBV29-1	.	TRBJ2-3	CTAREADTQYF	TGCACCGCCCGGGAGGCAGATACGCAGTATTTT
TRBD1	TRBV5-4	.	TRBJ1-1	CASSLTGGNEAFF	TGTGCCAGCAGCTTGACAGGGGGTAATGAAGCTTTCTTT
TRBD1	TRBV24-1	once	TRBJ2-1	CATSDPGQGGREQFF	TGTGCCACCAGTGATCCGGGACAGGGGGGCCGTGAGCAGTTCTTC
TRBD1	TRBV7-8	.	TRBJ2-3	CASSLVGGQGVSTDTQYF	TGTGCCAGCAGCTTAGTAGGAGGACAGGGCGTTTCCACAGATACGCAGTATTTT
TRBD1	TRBV6-6	.	TRBJ2-4	CASSPPGQGPPNIAIQYF	TGTGCCAGCAGCCCTCCGGGACAGGGCCCGCCTAATATAGCCATTCAGTACTTC
.	TRBV2	once	TRBJ2-7	CASSDPLRAGEQYF	TGTGCCAGCAGTGACCCCCTAAGGGCAGGCGAGCAGTACTTC
.	TRBV7-3	.	TRBJ2-3	CASSLIEAYTDTQYF	TGTGCCAGCAGCTTAATCGAAGCATACACAGATACGCAGTATTTT